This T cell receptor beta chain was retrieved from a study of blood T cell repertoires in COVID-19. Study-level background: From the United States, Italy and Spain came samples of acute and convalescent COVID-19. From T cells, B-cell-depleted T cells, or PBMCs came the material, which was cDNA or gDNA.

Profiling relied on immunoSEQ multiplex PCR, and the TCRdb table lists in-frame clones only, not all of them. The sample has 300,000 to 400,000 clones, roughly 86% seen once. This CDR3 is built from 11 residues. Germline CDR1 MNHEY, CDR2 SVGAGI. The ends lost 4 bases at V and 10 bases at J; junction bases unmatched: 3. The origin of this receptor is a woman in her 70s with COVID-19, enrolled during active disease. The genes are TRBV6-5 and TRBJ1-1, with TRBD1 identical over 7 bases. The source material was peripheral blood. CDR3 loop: CASSWTGGAFF. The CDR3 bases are TGTGCCAGCAGTTGGACAGGAGGAGCTTTCTTT.